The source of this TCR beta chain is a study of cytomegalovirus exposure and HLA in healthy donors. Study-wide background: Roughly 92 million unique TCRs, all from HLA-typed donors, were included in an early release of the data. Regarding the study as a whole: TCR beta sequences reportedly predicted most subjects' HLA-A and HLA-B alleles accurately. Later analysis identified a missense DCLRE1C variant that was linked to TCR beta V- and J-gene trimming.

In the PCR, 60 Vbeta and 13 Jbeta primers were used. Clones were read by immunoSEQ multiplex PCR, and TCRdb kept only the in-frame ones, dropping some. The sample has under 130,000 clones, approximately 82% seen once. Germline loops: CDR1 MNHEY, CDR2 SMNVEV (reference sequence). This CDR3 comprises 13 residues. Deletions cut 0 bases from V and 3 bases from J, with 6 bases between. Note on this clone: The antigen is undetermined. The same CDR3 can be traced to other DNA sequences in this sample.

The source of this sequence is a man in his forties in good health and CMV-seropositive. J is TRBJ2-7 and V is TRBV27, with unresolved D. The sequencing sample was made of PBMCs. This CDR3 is CASSLSGGYEQYF. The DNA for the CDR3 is TGTGCCAGCAGTTTATCAGGCGGCTACGAGCAGTACTTC.